The 14 T cell receptor beta chains in this list originate from one sample, sequenced in a study of T cells after yellow fever vaccination. TCRdb reprocessed the 5' RACE reads via MiXCR and lists one record per CDR3 protein. The data show 500,000 to 650,000 distinct CDR3 sequences, 10% to 15% seen once. Here the sequenced sample was PBMCs, taken on the day of the yellow fever booster vaccination. The receptors were sampled from a man under 40 who received the YFV17D yellow fever vaccine.

The sample holds a few counts of this clonotype. The V and J genes are TRBV12-3 or TRBV12-4 and TRBJ1-6, with a possible D match to TRBD1 (6 bases). The CDR3 has 17 residues. Between the trimmed V and J ends, which lost 8 bases and 7 bases, there was a span of 24 bases. CDR3 residues: CASGPGHLTPENSPLHF. As DNA, the CDR3 is TGTGCCAGCGGGCCGGGACACCTTACCCCCGAGAATTCACCCCTCCACTTT.

This clonotype was seen ten or more times. This chain uses TRBV5-1 with TRBJ2-5; the D is unclear. The V end was cut by 2 bases, the J end by 2 bases, with 4 bases between. CDR1 and CDR2 (germline): SGHRS, YFSETQ. The CDR3 runs 12 residues. For the CDR3, the DNA is TGCGCCAGCAGCTTAATTCAAGAGACCCAGTACTTC. Residues: CASSLIQETQYF.

This clonotype was counted a few times. The V gene is TRBV27, the J gene TRBJ2-1; D is perhaps TRBD2 (6 bases). CDR1 and CDR2 from the germline V gene are MNHEY and SMNVEV (reference sequence). The CDR3 spans 15 residues. The V and J ends lost 3 bases and 7 bases respectively, with 16 bases between them. The CDR3 nucleotides are TGTGCCAGCAGTTTGTCGGGGGTGGGTTTGAATGAGCAGTTCTTC. As protein: CASSLSGVGLNEQFF.

This chain joins TRBV10-3 and TRBJ2-1, with D possibly being TRBD2 (6 bases). This CDR3 is 16 amino acids long. Deletions cut 4 bases from V and 0 bases from J, with 13 bases between. CDR1 and CDR2 (germline): ENHRY, SYGVKD. The CDR3 here is CAISGDSRSSYNEQFF. Here the CDR3 DNA reads TGTGCCATCAGTGGGGACTCCCGGAGCTCCTACAATGAGCAGTTCTTC.

There are a few counts of this clonotype. The rearrangement joins TRBV19 to TRBJ2-6, with D possibly being TRBD1 (5 bases). V gave up 2 bases and J gave up 4 bases, with 12 bases separating them. The CDR3 contains 16 residues. Looked up from germline, CDR1 is LNHDA and CDR2 is SQIVND (reference sequence). The CDR3 sequence: CASSIRTSLGANVLTF. CDR3 nucleotide sequence: TGTGCCAGTAGTATAAGGACATCCCTCGGGGCCAACGTCCTGACTTTC.

This clonotype came up many times. CDR3 residues: CASSSGTDTYEQYF. The CDR3 nucleotides read TGTGCCAGCAGCTCAGGGACGGATACCTACGAGCAGTACTTC. The chain employs TRBV11-2 and TRBJ2-7, with D perhaps matching TRBD1 or TRBD2 (5 bases each). Trimming left V 4 bases short and J 2 bases short, with 12 bases between. CDR1 SGHAT and CDR2 FQNNGV come from the germline V gene. The length of the CDR3 is 14 residues.

The rearrangement links TRBV7-2 to TRBJ2-7; the match to TRBD2 covers 7 bases. CDR1 and CDR2 (germline): SGHTA, FQGNSA. V was clipped by 3 bases and J by 4 bases; unmatched bases: 12. This CDR3 contains 16 residues. The CDR3 region is CASSFGSGAGTYEQYF. DNA of the CDR3: TGTGCCAGCAGCTTCGGAAGCGGGGCGGGAACATACGAGCAGTACTTC.

The chain combines TRBV12-3 or TRBV12-4 with TRBJ2-3; 11 nucleotides agree with TRBD2. The ends lost 5 bases at V and 2 bases at J; junction bases unmatched: 6. This CDR3 has 16 residues. CDR3 in DNA: TGTGCCAGCAGTCACCGACTAGCGGGATCCACAGATACGCAGTATTTT. Protein product: CASSHRLAGSTDTQYF.

This chain connects TRBV7-2 to TRBJ2-2; 9 nucleotides agree with TRBD2. The CDR3 length is 17 residues. V lost 1 base to trimming and J lost 5 bases; unmatched junction nucleotides: 8. Germline CDR1 is SGHTA and CDR2 is FQGNSA. The CDR3, as DNA: TGTGCCAGCAGCTTAGTAGGCGGCGGGAGGGGGACCGGGGAGCTGTTTTTT. It encodes CASSLVGGGRGTGELFF.

This clonotype turned up a few times. The CDR3 coding sequence is TGTGCCAGCAGTGAAAGCTGGAAGAACACAGATACGCAGTATTTT. Translating it yields CASSESWKNTDTQYF. J is TRBJ2-3 and V is TRBV6-1; D is unresolved. V was trimmed by 2 bases and J by 2 bases, leaving 11 bases between them. The CDR3 consists of 15 residues. Looked up from germline, CDR1 is MNHNS and CDR2 is SASEGT.

This clonotype was detected ten times or more. The chain uses TRBV29-1 and TRBJ2-5, with 7 bases matching TRBD1. Germline-derived CDR1 and CDR2 are SQVTM and ANQGSEA. The CDR3 is 13 residues long. V was clipped by 4 bases and J by 0 bases; unmatched bases: 2. The CDR3 DNA is TGCAGCGTTGTTGACAGGGACCAAGAGACCCAGTACTTC. Amino acids: CSVVDRDQETQYF. The full variable domain, completed using reference TRBV29-1 and TRBJ2-5, is SAVISQKPSRDICQRGTSLTIQCQVDSQVTMMFWYRQQPGQSLTLIATANQGSEATYESGFVIDKFPISRPNLTFSTLTVSNMSPEDSSIYLCSVVDRDQETQYFGPGTRLLVL.

The table lists this clonotype with many counts. V and J are TRBV20-1 and TRBJ1-1; perhaps TRBD1 as D (5 bases). The CDR3 totals 12 residues. Between the trimmed V and J ends, which lost 6 bases and 4 bases, there was a span of 12 bases. Germline V lookup: CDR1 DFQATT, CDR2 SNEGSKA (reference sequence). CDR3 nucleotides: TGCAGTGCCGGGGGGGGTAGCACTGAAGCTTTCTTT. The encoded protein is CSAGGGSTEAFF.

This clonotype was seen a handful of times. V usage is TRBV29-1 and J usage is TRBJ2-4; D remains ambiguous. Germline loops: CDR1 SQVTM, CDR2 ANQGSEA. Trimming took 2 bases from V and 0 from J, leaving 5 bases between them. This CDR3 has 13 amino acids. CDR3: CSVERLAKNIQYF. CDR3 coding DNA: TGCAGCGTTGAAAGGCTAGCCAAAAACATTCAGTACTTC. Based on the CDR3 plus reference TRBV29-1 and TRBJ2-4, the full variable domain is SAVISQKPSRDICQRGTSLTIQCQVDSQVTMMFWYRQQPGQSLTLIATANQGSEATYESGFVIDKFPISRPNLTFSTLTVSNMSPEDSSIYLCSVERLAKNIQYFGAGTRLSVL.

This clonotype turned up a few times. V gene TRBV28 combines with J gene TRBJ2-2; tentative D call: TRBD1 (6 bases). Trimming stripped 10 bases from V and 2 bases from J, with 14 bases between. CDR1 and CDR2 from the germline V gene are MDHEN and SYDVKM. This CDR3 has 14 residues. CDR3 nucleotide sequence: TGTGCCACTACTCAGGGGTCCAACACCGGGGAGCTGTTTTTT. This codes for CATTQGSNTGELFF. The entire variable domain, with the rest obtained from reference TRBV28 and TRBJ2-2, is as follows: DVKVTQSSRYLVKRTGEKVFLECVQDMDHENMFWYRQDPGLGLRLIYFSYDVKMKEKGDIPEGYSVSREKKERFSLILESASTNQTSMYLCATTQGSNTGELFFGEGSRLTVL.